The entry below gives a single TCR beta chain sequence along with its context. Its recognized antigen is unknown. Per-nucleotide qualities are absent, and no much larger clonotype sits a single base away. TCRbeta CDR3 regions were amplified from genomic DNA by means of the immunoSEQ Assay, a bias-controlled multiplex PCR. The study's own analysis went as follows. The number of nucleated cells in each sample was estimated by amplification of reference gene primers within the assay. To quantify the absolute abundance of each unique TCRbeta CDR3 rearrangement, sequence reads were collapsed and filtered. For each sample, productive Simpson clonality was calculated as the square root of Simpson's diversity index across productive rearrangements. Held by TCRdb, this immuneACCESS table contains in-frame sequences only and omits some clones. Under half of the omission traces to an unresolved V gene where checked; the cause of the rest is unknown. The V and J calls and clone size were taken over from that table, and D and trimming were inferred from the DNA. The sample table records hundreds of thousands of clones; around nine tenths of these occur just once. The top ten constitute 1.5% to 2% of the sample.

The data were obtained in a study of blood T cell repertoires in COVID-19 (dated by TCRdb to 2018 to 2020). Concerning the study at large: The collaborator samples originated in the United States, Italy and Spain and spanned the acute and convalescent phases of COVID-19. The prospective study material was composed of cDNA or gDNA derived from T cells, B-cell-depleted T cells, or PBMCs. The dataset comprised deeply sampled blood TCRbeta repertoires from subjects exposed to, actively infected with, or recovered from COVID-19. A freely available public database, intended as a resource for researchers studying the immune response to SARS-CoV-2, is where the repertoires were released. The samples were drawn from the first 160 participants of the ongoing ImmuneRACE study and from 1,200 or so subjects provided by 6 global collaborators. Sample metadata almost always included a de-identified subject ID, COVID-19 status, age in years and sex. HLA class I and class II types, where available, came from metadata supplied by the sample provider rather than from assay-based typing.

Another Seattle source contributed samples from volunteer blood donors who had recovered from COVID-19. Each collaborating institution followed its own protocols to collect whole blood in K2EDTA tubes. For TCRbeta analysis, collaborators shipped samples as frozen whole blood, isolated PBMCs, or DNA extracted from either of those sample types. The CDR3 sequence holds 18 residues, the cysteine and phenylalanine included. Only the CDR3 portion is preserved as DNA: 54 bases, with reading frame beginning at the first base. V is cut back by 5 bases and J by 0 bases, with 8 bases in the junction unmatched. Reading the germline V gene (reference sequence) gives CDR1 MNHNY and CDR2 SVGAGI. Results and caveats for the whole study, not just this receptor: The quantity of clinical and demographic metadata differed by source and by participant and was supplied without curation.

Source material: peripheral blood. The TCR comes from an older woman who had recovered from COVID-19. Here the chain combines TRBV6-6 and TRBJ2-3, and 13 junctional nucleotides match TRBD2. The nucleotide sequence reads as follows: TGTGCCAGCAGTCCCAGACTAGCGGGAGGACCTAGCACAGATACGCAGTATTTT. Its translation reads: CASSPRLAGGPSTDTQYF.